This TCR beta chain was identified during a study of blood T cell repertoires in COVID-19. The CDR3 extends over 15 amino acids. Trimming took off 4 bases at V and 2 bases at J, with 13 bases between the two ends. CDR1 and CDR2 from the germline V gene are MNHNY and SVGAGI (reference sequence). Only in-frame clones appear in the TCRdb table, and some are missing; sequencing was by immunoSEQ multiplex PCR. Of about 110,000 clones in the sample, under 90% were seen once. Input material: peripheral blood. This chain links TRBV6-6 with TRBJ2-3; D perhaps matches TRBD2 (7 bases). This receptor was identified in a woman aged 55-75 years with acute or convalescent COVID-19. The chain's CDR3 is CASSFYRGATDTQYF. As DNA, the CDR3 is TGTGCCAGCAGTTTTTATCGGGGGGCCACAGATACGCAGTATTTT.